Described below is a single T cell receptor (beta chain) sequence and its context. Its binding antigen is unknown. It has no much larger one-base neighbor in the sample; base qualities were not kept. This sample was included in a study of vaccination and CD4 T cells after COVID-19 (dated by TCRdb to between 2022 and 2023). Context from the whole study: Six males and four females were included in the convalescent cohort, with two Hispanic individuals, seven Caucasians, two Asians and one multiracial person represented. Participants got two doses of the Pfizer-BioNTech BNT162b2 vaccine (n=8) or two doses of the Moderna mRNA-1273 vaccine (n=2). Post-COVID blood samples from convalescent patients were collected a median of 101 days after diagnosis, with a range of 35 to 161 days. Post-vaccine blood samples were taken a median of 72 days after the second vaccine dose, with a range of 14 to 241 days. Overlapping spike peptide pools from SARS-CoV-2 and from the common cold coronaviruses HCoV-NL63, HCoV-OC43 and HCoV-229E were used as culture stimuli. Control cultures used a CEFX viral epitope pool as positive control, an HIV-1 Nef peptide pool as negative control, or no peptide. In under 13 COVID-19 convalescent patients and a handful of infection-naive healthy vaccine recipients, researchers compared the spike-specific CD4+ TCR repertoire from before mRNA vaccination with the repertoire from after. An earlier paper using these donors assessed, at the TCR clonotype level, memory CD4+ T cell crossreactivity between SARS-CoV-2 and common cold coronavirus spike proteins.

Library creation used PCR. At the Johns Hopkins FTIC core, DNA from the cultured CD4+ T cells underwent TCR sequencing with the Oncomine TCR Beta short-read assay. Genomic DNA was extracted from the cultured CD4+ T cells with the QIAamp micro DNA kit. Oncomine TCR Beta libraries made from cultured CD4+ T cells were pooled using unique dual indexes and sequenced on an Illumina iSeq 100. The original methods were these. Non-productive sequences were removed, and CDR3s not starting with C, not ending with F or W, or shorter than 7 amino acids were discarded. Antigen-specific clonotypes were identified using the MANAFEST web application through comparison of peptide-stimulated wells with reference and other culture wells. For a clone to be called positive, the clone needed an FDR below 0.05, an odds ratio above 5, and a productive frequency above 0.1% in at least two of three replicate wells. A clonotype was classed as cross-reactive if the clonotype showed significant expansion both in SARS-CoV-2 spike wells and in at least one common cold coronavirus spike condition. Levenshtein distances (stringdist) and unrooted phylogenetic trees (ape) in R version 3.6.1 were used to assess CDR3 homology. Using fastp trimming at Q25 and MiXCR clonotype assembly, TCRdb reanalyzed the public sequencing data and kept in-frame beta chains. Each CDR3 protein appears once, grouped with its most common genes and DNA. The V and J calls were not made by the authors but by TCRdb's processing. In all, the sample holds over 7,500 distinct CDR3 sequences, and 34% of those were seen once. About 32% of the sample is taken by the ten largest.

In the paper's terms, the treatment or condition label means: roughly 10-day PBMC culture with coronavirus spike peptide pools or control peptides (ViraFEST assay). CD4+ T cells from unexposed donors were collected before the COVID-19 pandemic (2011-2018). The ViraFEST assay was used in the study, in which antigen-specific T cells were expanded with peptide pools and expanded clonotypes were subsequently identified by TCR sequencing. Each well held fewer than 2.5 million PBMCs cultured with 9 to 10 ug/ml peptide pools in IMDM containing about 5% human AB serum and 7.5 to 10 IU/ml IL-2. On days 3 and 7, half of the culture medium was replaced with fresh IL-2-containing medium. CD4+ T cells were isolated after less than twelve days of culture through negative selection using the EasySep CD4+ T cell isolation kit. Unexposed donor CD4+ T cells were tested for reactivity to SARS-CoV-2 S and N and four common cold coronavirus spike pools, as cell number allowed. Ficoll-Paque Plus gradient centrifugation was used to isolate PBMCs from whole blood, and the isolated PBMCs were then either used fresh or cryopreserved at -140C. Culture conditions were generally each tested in triplicate wells. The leukapheresis product for the unexposed donors was obtained through commercial purchase.

Broader findings and caveats from the paper: In convalescent patients, a median roughly 86% of post-vaccine SARS-CoV-2-reactive clones were detected only after vaccination, suggesting vaccine-specific priming. The study included relatively few convalescent patients and did not analyze early timepoints after natural infection. Of the vaccine-specific clones in convalescent patients, 304 of 307, or nearly all, reacted only to SARS-CoV-2 spike and did not cross-react with common cold coronaviruses. The median count of SARS-CoV-2-reactive clonotypes went up from about 23 after infection to a few dozen after vaccination, although the change was not significant.

V and J are truncated by 7 bases and 2 bases respectively, leaving an intervening sequence of 17 bases. Spanning cysteine to phenylalanine, the CDR3 consists of 15 amino acids. The read is trimmed to its CDR3 DNA, 45 bases read in frame from base 1. The germline V gene supplies CDR1 MNHNS and CDR2 SASEGT. The sequenced material came from CD4+ T cells from blood, cultured in vitro. This sequence was found in a human donor in good health. This chain joins TRBV6-1 to TRBJ2-5; possibly the D gene is TRBD2, per 6 matching bases. In nucleotides, the sequence is TGTGCCAGCACCAAAACTCCGGGACTGCAAGAGACCCAGTACTTC. This sequence encodes CASTKTPGLQETQYF.